This TCR beta chain was retrieved from a study of regulatory T cells in long-lasting Graves disease. This clonotype was counted at least ten times. The time point is: newly diagnosed GD, antithyroid drugs for less than 3 months. PBMC-extracted RNA yielded the TCR library. Arm-PCR of CDR3 regions and iRepertoire HTBI primers were used to build TCR beta libraries. In TCRdb, the multiplex PCR reads were re-called with MiXCR into one record per CDR3 protein. The data contain hundreds of thousands of distinct CDR3 sequences, more than 15% of them singletons. The CDR3 consists of 14 residues. Per the germline V gene, CDR1 is KGHDR and CDR2 is SFDVKD. The V end was cut by 7 bases, the J end by 0 bases, with 9 bases between. Separately, the same data were catalogued under a study of T cells in Graves' hyperthyroidism and ophthalmopathy.

The sample in question was peripheral blood mononuclear cells (PBMCs), obtained at new diagnosis, from a patient treated with antithyroid drugs. The chain couples TRBV24-1 to TRBJ1-5; D uncertain. The clonotype was recovered from a middle-aged woman with Graves disease. The CDR3: CATRFVGSNQPQHF. In nucleotides, the CDR3 is TGTGCCACCAGATTTGTCGGTAGCAATCAGCCCCAGCATTTT.